This T cell receptor beta chain was profiled in a study of metastatic and nonmetastatic thyroid tumors. About the study: Where malignant and benign thyroid patients were concerned, repertoires were compared across blood and tumor or nodule tissue. Findings and caveats of the study: In blood and tumor, TCR beta diversity was reportedly significantly higher in malignant thyroid tumors than in benign nodules.

This clone was counted at least ten times. The antigen is undetermined. As processed by the authors: Across clinicopathological groups, CDR3 differences served as the basis for building a distant-metastasis classifier for papillary thyroid cancer. Using MiXCR, TCRdb reanalyzed the PCR reads. These V and J calls originate from TCRdb's pipeline instead of the authors' own analysis. This sample has 60,000 to 85,000 clones, with roughly 18% found just once. Trimming at V came to 6 bases and at J to 0 bases, leaving 2 bases not matched to a gene. Germline-derived CDR1 and CDR2 are MDHEN and SYDVKM. The CDR3 loop spans 13 amino acids. Patients were all untreated before their thyroid surgery.

The chain carries TRBV28 and TRBJ2-7; TRBD1 matches at 7 bases. Sequenced material: blood. The clonotype was recovered from a female donor with papillary thyroid cancer or a benign thyroid nodule (not recorded which). Some clones in this sample may be carry-over from other donors' samples. CDR3 sequence (DNA): TGTGCCAGCAGACCAGGGGGCTCCTACGAGCAGTACTTC. Its translation is CASRPGGSYEQYF. The full variable domain, in which reference TRBV28 and TRBJ2-7 provide the parts outside the CDR3, is DVKVTQSSRYLVKRTGEKVFLECVQDMDHENMFWYRQDPGLGLRLIYFSYDVKMKEKGDIPEGYSVSREKKERFSLILESASTNQTSMYLCASRPGGSYEQYFGPGTRLTVT.